These 16 T cell receptor beta chains came from one sample sequenced in a study of cytomegalovirus exposure and HLA in healthy donors. The PCR was carried out with 60 Vbeta primers and 13 Jbeta primers. Assay: immunoSEQ multiplex PCR; the TCRdb copy retains only in-frame clones and omits some. The sample records around 150,000 clones, 65% to 85% being singletons. Sequencing was done on a sample of PBMCs. The receptors originated from a woman aged 40 to 50 in good health and CMV-seropositive.

This sequence joins TRBV19 and TRBJ1-1, with 8 nucleotides matching TRBD1. V lost 4 bases to trimming and J lost 5 bases; unmatched junction nucleotides: 18. This CDR3 has 18 amino acids. Germline values: CDR1 LNHDA, CDR2 SQIVND (reference sequence). The CDR3 sequence: CASSKGLDRVGSVTEAFF. As DNA, the CDR3 is TGTGCCAGTAGTAAAGGGCTGGACAGGGTAGGTTCGGTAACTGAAGCTTTCTTT.

The chain joins TRBV19 to TRBJ1-4; D is possibly TRBD1 (6 bases). Trimming cost V 9 bases and J 11 bases, with 22 bases left between them. Germline V gives CDR1 LNHDA, CDR2 SQIVND (reference sequence). This CDR3 contains 14 residues. CDR3 protein: CASRPGHGDGKLFF. CDR3 in DNA: TGTGCCAGCCGGCCGGGACATGGGGATGGGAAACTGTTTTTT.

The chain combines TRBV19 with TRBJ2-7, with D perhaps matching TRBD2 (6 bases). The length of the CDR3 is 14 residues. The germline V gene has CDR1 LNHDA and CDR2 SQIVND (reference sequence). The V gene lost 4 bases and the J gene lost 5 bases, with 15 bases spanning the gap. This CDR3 is CASSRDFIGDEQYF. In DNA, the CDR3 is TGTGCCAGTAGTAGGGACTTCATAGGGGACGAGCAGTACTTC.

This clone was counted between two and nine times. The rearrangement uses TRBV6-1 and TRBJ1-6, with D uncertain. The CDR3 has 14 residues. The germline V gene has CDR1 MNHNS and CDR2 SASEGT. V lost 1 base, J lost 9 bases, and 10 bases lay in between. CDR3: CASSEGGSGSPLHF. The DNA of the CDR3 is TGTGCCAGCAGTGAAGGAGGCAGCGGTTCACCCCTCCACTTT.

The V and J genes are TRBV7-2 and TRBJ1-5; TRBD1 aligns across 7 bases. The CDR3 runs 15 residues. Losses at the gene ends were 2 bases for V and 3 bases for J; bases not matched to a gene: 4. The germline V gene encodes CDR1 SGHTA and CDR2 FQGNSA. CDR3 sequence (DNA): TGTGCCAGCAGCTTATGGGGACAGTACAATCAGCCCCAGCATTTT. Translating it yields CASSLWGQYNQPQHF.

The chain is built from TRBV27 and TRBJ2-3, with D maybe TRBD1 (6 bases). The CDR3 runs to 14 residues. V shed 5 bases and J shed 4 bases, with 13 bases lying between them. The germline V gene encodes CDR1 MNHEY and CDR2 SMNVEV (reference sequence). CDR3 region: CASSPYRVPDTQYF. The CDR3 DNA reads TGTGCCAGCAGTCCCTACAGGGTACCAGATACGCAGTATTTT.

The genes are TRBV10-3 and TRBJ1-5; 8 nucleotides match TRBD1. The J segment lost 5 bases and the V segment lost 7 bases, leaving 4 bases of the junction unmatched. Germline V gene data show CDR1 as ENHRY and CDR2 as SYGVKD. The CDR3 is made up of 13 amino acids. Written as DNA, the CDR3 is TGTGCCATCACCCAGGGGGCGCATCAGCCCCAGCATTTT. This encodes CAITQGAHQPQHF.

The V call is TRBV28, the J call TRBJ1-2; 10 bases match TRBD1. V was clipped by 4 bases and J by 5 bases; unmatched bases: 13. CDR1 and CDR2 (germline): MDHEN, SYDVKM. The length of the CDR3 is 17 residues. The CDR3 loop is CASSSLGRAGQGYGYTF. The CDR3 DNA follows: TGTGCCAGCAGTTCACTCGGGCGGGCGGGACAGGGGTATGGCTACACCTTC.

The chain carries TRBV11-3 and TRBJ1-1; D possibly corresponds to TRBD1 (5 bases). CDR1 and CDR2 (germline): SGHNT, YENEEA. The CDR3 contains 14 residues. Trimming shortened V by 5 bases and J by 1 base, and 11 bases separated the two germline ends. DNA of the CDR3: TGTGCCAGCAGCCGAAATCAGGGGAACACTGAAGCTTTCTTT. Amino acid sequence: CASSRNQGNTEAFF.

As to this clone: This CDR3 is also generated by other DNA sequences in the sample. The chain combines TRBV7-2 with TRBJ1-1, with D uncertain. CDR3 length: 13 residues. V was pared by 1 base and J by 1 base, with 4 bases between. Germline CDR1 SGHTA, CDR2 FQGNSA. CDR3 DNA: TGTGCCAGCAGCTTAGACAGGAACACTGAAGCTTTCTTT. It encodes CASSLDRNTEAFF.

The chain links TRBV5-4 to TRBJ2-2; D is uncertain. V lost 5 bases and J 7 bases, leaving 15 bases between the germline ends. CDR3 length equals 14 residues. Germline CDR1 is SGHNT and CDR2 is YYREEE (reference sequence). The CDR3 protein is CASRGSNYGGELFF. The CDR3 nucleotides read TGTGCCAGCAGGGGTAGCAATTATGGCGGGGAGCTGTTTTTT.

The chain couples TRBV4-3 to TRBJ2-5; 12 bases are shared with TRBD2. The J call is doubtful: the DNA matches TRBJ2-7 better. The germline CDR1 and CDR2 sequences are LGHNA and YSLEER. There are 17 residues in the CDR3. The CDR3 reads CASSQGTSGAGTYEQYF. The CDR3 DNA follows: TGCGCCAGCAGCCAAGGGACTAGCGGGGCCGGAACCTACGAGCAGTACTTC.

The CDR3 DNA follows: TGTGCCAGTAGTATGACGGTCGTAGAGGACTATGGCTACACCTTC. It specifies CASSMTVVEDYGYTF. This chain uses TRBV19 with TRBJ1-2; D remains unclear. V was cut by 3 bases and J by 3 bases, with 14 bases left in between. The CDR3 runs to 15 residues. From germline, CDR1 is LNHDA and CDR2 SQIVND (reference sequence).

The rearrangement uses TRBV30 and TRBJ1-2; 9 nucleotides line up with TRBD1. The V gene end was trimmed by 5 bases and the J gene end by 4 bases; junction bases not matched to a gene: 8. The germline gives CDR1 GTSNPN, CDR2 SVGIG (reference sequence). The CDR3 contains 14 residues. DNA of the CDR3: TGTGCCTGGGCGGAACAGGGGGCTGGCTATGGCTACACCTTC. It encodes CAWAEQGAGYGYTF.

This clone appeared a single time. The rearrangement uses TRBV29-1 and TRBJ2-5, with TRBD2 matching 8 bases. V trimming: 7 bases; J trimming: 4 bases; junction bases outside the gene matches: 5. The CDR3 is 12 residues long. Germline V gene data show CDR1 as SQVTM and CDR2 as ANQGSEA. The DNA for the CDR3 is TGCAGCGGGGGGGGACTAGGAGAGACCCAGTACTTC. This sequence encodes CSGGGLGETQYF.

The chain has TRBV30 and TRBJ1-5; TRBD1 is a possible D gene (6 bases). V dropped 0 bases and J dropped 0 bases, with 12 bases sitting between them. CDR3 size: 16 residues. CDR1 and CDR2 (germline): GTSNPN, SVGIG (reference sequence). CDR3 region: CAWSVQGTLSNQPQHF. In nucleotides, the CDR3 is TGTGCCTGGAGTGTCCAGGGGACACTTAGCAATCAGCCCCAGCATTTT.